Shown below are 31 T cell receptor beta chains from a single sample sequenced in a study of cytomegalovirus exposure and HLA in healthy donors. PCR amplification relied on 60 Vbeta primers (plus 13 Jbeta primers). The protocol was immunoSEQ multiplex PCR, while the TCRdb copy is restricted to in-frame clones and leaves out a portion. The sample consists of about 200,000 clones, approximately 79% of them appearing once. The specimen sequenced was PBMCs. These TCRs come from a girl aged 2 to 10 in good health and CMV-seronegative.

This clone was detected many times. The rearrangement links TRBV5-6 to TRBJ2-2, with D tentatively TRBD1 (5 bases). Germline assignment: CDR1 SGHDT and CDR2 YYEEEE. The V end was cut by 4 bases, the J end by 3 bases, with 7 bases between. This CDR3 region has 13 residues. CDR3 bases: TGTGCCAGCAGCAACAGGCACACCGGGGAGCTGTTTTTT. Translating it yields CASSNRHTGELFF. The variable domain in full, completed from reference TRBV5-6 and TRBJ2-2, reads DAGVTQSPTHLIKTRGQQVTLRCSPKSGHDTVSWYQQALGQGPQFIFQYYEEEERQRGNFPDRFSGHQFPNYSSELNVNALLLGDSALYLCASSNRHTGELFFGEGSRLTVL.

The V call is TRBV19, the J call TRBJ2-2; D is unclear. CDR1 LNHDA and CDR2 SQIVND come from the germline V gene (reference sequence). With 3 bases removed from V and 9 bases from J, the gap between germline ends came to 5 bases. The CDR3 is made up of 11 amino acids. In DNA, the CDR3 is TGTGCCAGTAGTATTTCCTGGGAGCTGTTTTTT. Translation: CASSISWELFF.

The chain has TRBV2 and TRBJ2-7; D ambiguous. The germline CDR1 and CDR2 sequences are SNHLY and FYNNEI. Trimming stripped 4 bases from V and 3 bases from J, with 7 bases between. CDR3 length equals 12 residues. The CDR3 reads CASSVAHYEQYF. The CDR3 DNA reads as TGTGCCAGCAGTGTGGCACACTACGAGCAGTACTTC.

V gene TRBV6-5 combines with J gene TRBJ2-5; D may be TRBD1 (6 bases). Judging by the DNA end, TRBJ2-7 fits better; the J call may be wrong. The CDR3 has 15 residues. Germline assignment: CDR1 MNHEY and CDR2 SVGAGI. The CDR3 nucleotides are TGTGCCAGCAGTTACGTACAGGGATCGTCCTACGAGCAGTACTTC. As protein: CASSYVQGSSYEQYF.

This clone has a single count. This chain joins TRBV5-1 and TRBJ1-6, with D possibly TRBD1 on 5 matching bases. The CDR3 consists of 14 residues. The germline gives CDR1 SGHRS, CDR2 YFSETQ. Between the trimmed V and J ends, which lost 7 bases and 7 bases, there was a span of 15 bases. CDR3: CASAERGGNSPLHF. The CDR3 nucleotides read TGCGCCAGCGCGGAAAGGGGAGGAAATTCACCCCTCCACTTT.

The gene calls are TRBV7-2 and TRBJ2-7, with D possibly matching TRBD1 (6 bases). V was trimmed by 2 bases and J by 2 bases, leaving 10 bases between them. The CDR3 is made up of 14 amino acids. Per the germline V gene, CDR1 is SGHTA and CDR2 is FQGNSA. The CDR3 DNA follows: TGTGCCAGCAGCTTACAAGGGGGTGCCTACGAGCAGTACTTC. It is translated as CASSLQGGAYEQYF.

The chain combines TRBV14 with TRBJ2-3; D is uncertain. The germline gives CDR1 SGHDN, CDR2 FVKESK. The length of the CDR3 is 11 residues. V gave up 2 bases and J gave up 5 bases, with 2 bases separating them. The CDR3 DNA sequence: TGTGCCAGCAGCCAACTAGATACGCAGTATTTT. This gives the protein CASSQLDTQYF.

The chain couples TRBV4-2 to TRBJ1-2, with D possibly matching TRBD1 (5 bases). Trimming shortened V by 2 bases and J by 8 bases, and 12 bases separated the two germline ends. This CDR3 is built from 13 residues. Per germline, CDR1 LGHNA and CDR2 YNFKEQ. The DNA for the CDR3 is TGTGCCAGCAGCCAAATGGGGGGGGACGGCTACACCTTC. It specifies CASSQMGGDGYTF.

This clone has a single count. The rearrangement uses TRBV29-1 and TRBJ1-1; TRBD1 aligns across 7 bases. This CDR3 spans 13 amino acids. Germline V CDR1 and CDR2: SQVTM, ANQGSEA. With V trimmed by 4 bases and J by 5 bases, 7 bases remained unmatched. The CDR3 coding sequence is TGCAGCGTTGTTGGGGCAGGGGGGACTGAAGCTTTCTTT. As protein: CSVVGAGGTEAFF.

This sequence joins TRBV6-1 and TRBJ2-7, with TRBD1 identical over 7 bases. The ends lost 5 bases at V and 1 base at J; junction bases unmatched: 5. CDR3 length equals 14 residues. CDR1 MNHNS and CDR2 SASEGT come from the germline V gene. The CDR3 loop is CASSSLTGSYEQYF. In DNA form, the CDR3 reads TGTGCCAGCAGTTCCCTGACAGGGTCCTACGAGCAGTACTTC.

V gene TRBV11-2 combines with J gene TRBJ2-1; D is ambiguous. Germline CDR1 reads SGHAT; CDR2 reads FQNNGV. This CDR3 is 13 amino acids long. V shed 1 base and J shed 6 bases, with 7 bases lying between them. For the CDR3, the DNA is TGTGCCAGCAGCTTAGTGACTTCCAATGAGCAGTTCTTC. Translated, it gives CASSLVTSNEQFF.

The chain joins TRBV27 to TRBJ2-3, with a tentative D call TRBD2 (6 bases). The V end lost 4 bases, the J end lost 7 bases, and 15 bases lay between the germline ends. The CDR3 is made up of 14 amino acids. The V gene's germline CDR1 is MNHEY and CDR2 SMNVEV (reference sequence). CDR3 protein: CASSSRGTGNTQYF. The CDR3 DNA follows: TGTGCCAGCAGTTCCCGGGGGACCGGAAATACGCAGTATTTT.

The chain recombines TRBV5-8 with TRBJ1-5; tentatively, D is TRBD1 (6 bases). This CDR3 contains 16 residues. Trimming pared 3 bases from V and 9 bases from J, leaving 22 bases between. Germline CDR1 and CDR2: SGHTS and YDEGEE. The DNA for the CDR3 is TGTGCCAGCAGCTCCCGCACAGGGATGATCACTGGGCCCCAGCATTTT. Residues: CASSSRTGMITGPQHF.

The table lists this clone with a few counts. This chain connects TRBV21-1 to TRBJ2-3; TRBD2, the D gene given by the table, was not confirmed from the DNA. TRBV21-1 is a pseudogene. The CDR3 runs 15 residues. CDR3 sequence reads: CASKGLAGSGDTQYF. DNA for the CDR3: TGTGCCAGCAAGGGACTAGCGGGATCGGGAGATACGCAGTATTTT.

This clone showed up just once. The chain has TRBV5-1 and TRBJ2-5; tentative D call: TRBD2 (7 bases). TRBJ2-7 explains the end of the DNA better; the J call may be wrong. Per the germline V gene, CDR1 is SGHRS and CDR2 is YFSETQ. This CDR3 contains 14 residues. The CDR3 region is CASTQGGSTYEQYF. Written as DNA, the CDR3 is TGCGCCAGCACACAGGGCGGGAGCACCTACGAGCAGTACTTC.

The rearrangement uses TRBV9 and TRBJ2-1; 7 bases map to TRBD2. The CDR3 sequence is 16 residues long. Germline loops: CDR1 SGDLS, CDR2 YYNGEE. Losses at the gene ends were 1 base for V and 7 bases for J; bases not matched to a gene: 11. CDR3 loop: CASSVSGGGRMNEQFF. The CDR3 DNA is TGTGCCAGCAGCGTATCCGGGGGAGGGCGGATGAATGAGCAGTTCTTC.

The rearrangement uses TRBV10-1 and TRBJ2-1; weak D call: TRBD1 (5 bases). CDR3 length: 14 residues. The V and J ends lost 4 bases and 9 bases respectively, with 16 bases between them. CDR1 and CDR2 (germline): WNHNN, SYGVQD (reference sequence). This CDR3 is CASSGIGPQGEQFF. CDR3 bases: TGCGCCAGCAGTGGTATCGGCCCCCAGGGTGAGCAGTTCTTC.

The V call is TRBV27, the J call TRBJ1-1, with 11 bases matching TRBD1. The germline V gene has CDR1 MNHEY and CDR2 SMNVEV (reference sequence). J lost 1 base, V lost 7 bases, and 11 bases had no gene match. There are 17 residues in the CDR3. This CDR3 is CASIAGTGGGGNTEAFF. The CDR3, as DNA: TGTGCCAGCATCGCCGGGACAGGGGGAGGAGGGAACACTGAAGCTTTCTTT.

The rearrangement uses TRBV7-9 and TRBJ1-2; 9 bases map to TRBD1. Germline values: CDR1 SEHNR, CDR2 FQNEAQ (reference sequence). The CDR3 is 13 residues long. Trimming at V came to 4 bases and at J to 10 bases, leaving 7 bases not matched to a gene. The CDR3 region has the DNA TGTGCCAGCAGCTACAGGACAGGGGAGGACTACACCTTC. Its translation is CASSYRTGEDYTF.

V is TRBV5-4 and J is TRBJ1-1; weak D call: TRBD1 (6 bases). Germline V gene data show CDR1 as SGHNT and CDR2 as YYREEE (reference sequence). Trimming removed 1 base at V and 5 bases at J, with 9 bases between. This CDR3 comprises 13 residues. The DNA for the CDR3 is TGTGCCAGCAGCTTGAAAGGGGGTACTGAAGCTTTCTTT. Protein product: CASSLKGGTEAFF.

V is TRBV15 and J is TRBJ1-3; D uncertain. Germline assignment: CDR1 LNHNV and CDR2 YYDKDF (reference sequence). The CDR3 spans 14 residues. V was shortened by 0 bases and J by 0 bases, with 3 bases between the two germline ends. In DNA, the CDR3 is TGTGCCACCAGCAGAGAACACTCTGGAAACACCATATATTTT. This sequence encodes CATSREHSGNTIYF. Combining the CDR3 with reference TRBV15 and TRBJ1-3 gives the whole variable domain DAMVIQNPRYQVTQFGKPVTLSCSQTLNHNVMYWYQQKSSQAPKLLFHYYDKDFNNEADTPDNFQSRRPNTSFCFLDIRSPGLGDTAMYLCATSREHSGNTIYFGEGSWLTVV.

The J gene is TRBJ2-1, the V gene TRBV6-1, with D possibly TRBD2 on 6 matching bases. Germline V gene data show CDR1 as MNHNS and CDR2 as SASEGT. The CDR3 consists of 15 residues. V shed 8 bases and J shed 7 bases, with 21 bases lying between them. The CDR3 DNA sequence: TGTGCCAGCGGGCCGACTAGTGGGGTAGGAAATGAGCAGTTCTTC. This gives the protein CASGPTSGVGNEQFF.

V is TRBV5-4 and J is TRBJ2-1; TRBD2 is a possible D gene (5 bases). Deletions cut 5 bases from V and 0 bases from J, with 12 bases between. CDR3 length: 15 residues. The germline gives CDR1 SGHNT, CDR2 YYREEE (reference sequence). The CDR3 here is CASSPVAGSYNEQFF. The CDR3 region has the DNA TGTGCCAGCAGTCCCGTCGCGGGCTCCTACAATGAGCAGTTCTTC.

The V call is TRBV10-3, the J call TRBJ1-3; TRBD1 might be the D (6 bases). This CDR3 region has 15 residues. V was cut by 4 bases and J by 0 bases, with 10 bases left in between. CDR1 is ENHRY, CDR2 SYGVKD, per germline. The CDR3, as DNA: TGTGCCATCAGTGCGAAGGGGGACTCTGGAAACACCATATATTTT. This codes for CAISAKGDSGNTIYF.

The rearrangement joins TRBV29-1 to TRBJ2-7, with 7 bases aligning to TRBD1. This CDR3 has 13 amino acids. In germline, CDR1 is SQVTM, CDR2 ANQGSEA. V was pared by 1 base and J by 0 bases, with 0 bases of the junction left unmatched. CDR3 residues: CSVEGDSSYEQYF. In DNA, the CDR3 is TGCAGCGTTGAAGGGGACAGCTCCTACGAGCAGTACTTC.

This clone has only one observation. The J gene is TRBJ2-2, the V gene TRBV13, with D maybe TRBD1 (6 bases). CDR1 and CDR2 from the germline V gene are PRHDT and FYEKMQ (reference sequence). V shed 5 bases and J shed 3 bases, with 16 bases lying between them. The CDR3 has 16 residues. The CDR3 sequence is CASSTPRGAHTGELFF. Written as DNA, the CDR3 is TGTGCCAGCAGCACCCCCAGGGGCGCCCACACCGGGGAGCTGTTTTTT.

The V gene is TRBV7-9, the J gene TRBJ2-1; possibly TRBD2 for D (5 bases). Trimming removed 2 bases at V and 8 bases at J, with 22 bases between. Germline-derived CDR1 and CDR2 are SEHNR and FQNEAQ (reference sequence). The CDR3 loop spans 17 amino acids. CDR3 DNA sequence: TGTGCCAGCAGCTTAAGTTCTTACCGGGGTGCAGCGGATGAGCAGTTCTTC. Encoded protein: CASSLSSYRGAADEQFF.

V gene TRBV7-9 combines with J gene TRBJ2-3, with 10 bases fitting TRBD2. V lost 3 bases to trimming and J lost 4 bases; unmatched junction nucleotides: 4. CDR3 length: 15 amino acids. CDR1 is SEHNR, CDR2 FQNEAQ, per germline (reference sequence). The CDR3 region is CASSLQTSGSDTQYF. CDR3 nucleotides: TGTGCCAGCAGCTTGCAGACTAGCGGGTCAGATACGCAGTATTTT.

J is TRBJ2-1 and V is TRBV9; 9 nucleotides line up with TRBD1. Per the germline V gene, CDR1 is SGDLS and CDR2 is YYNGEE. The CDR3 extends over 20 amino acids. V shed 4 bases, J shed 3 bases, and the junction held 20 bases outside the gene matches. The CDR3 nucleotides read TGTGCCAGCAGCTATGAGCTGGGACAGGGTATTTTCTCGGGCTACAATGAGCAGTTCTTC. Translated, it gives CASSYELGQGIFSGYNEQFF.

The J gene is TRBJ1-1, the V gene TRBV7-9; D is uncertain. Germline V gene sequence: CDR1 SEHNR, CDR2 FQNEAQ (reference sequence). The V end was cut by 5 bases, the J end by 3 bases, with 10 bases between. The CDR3 has 13 residues. This CDR3 is CASSLTRDTEAFF. CDR3 in DNA: TGTGCCAGCAGCCTAACTCGGGACACTGAAGCTTTCTTT.

V gene TRBV5-6 combines with J gene TRBJ2-1; TRBD2 agrees at 14 bases. CDR3 length equals 15 residues. Unmatched junction bases numbered 2, after V lost 4 bases and J lost 5 bases. CDR1 is SGHDT, CDR2 YYEEEE, per germline. In DNA, the CDR3 is TGTGCCAGCAGCCTGGGACTAGCGGGAGACAATGAGCAGTTCTTC. Protein sequence: CASSLGLAGDNEQFF.